One TCR beta chain is described in this entry. These data come from a study of control samples from healthy donors and cancer patients. Only in-frame clones appear in the TCRdb table, and some are missing; sequencing was by immunoSEQ multiplex PCR. This specimen shows about 200,000 clones; the ten leading clones hold approximately 2.2%. The CDR3 length is 14 residues. Trimming left V 4 bases short and J 2 bases short, with 8 bases between. Per germline, CDR1 MDHEN and CDR2 SYDVKM. This receptor was taken from a young woman in good health. The sequencing input was blood. The V and J genes are TRBV28 and TRBJ1-4; TRBD1 is a possible D gene (5 bases). The CDR3 loop is CASSWGGTNEKLFF. The DNA of the CDR3 is TGTGCCAGCAGTTGGGGGGGGACTAATGAAAAACTGTTTTTT. Combining the CDR3 with reference TRBV28 and TRBJ1-4 gives the whole variable domain DVKVTQSSRYLVKRTGEKVFLECVQDMDHENMFWYRQDPGLGLRLIYFSYDVKMKEKGDIPEGYSVSREKKERFSLILESASTNQTSMYLCASSWGGTNEKLFFGSGTQLSVL.